This T cell receptor (beta chain) was sequenced during a study of PD-L1 blockade in urothelial cancer. About the research overall: Patients began atezolizumab, 1,200 mg intravenously every 3 weeks, at some point between 2013 and 2015. Patients arrived having already received 0 to 3 prior chemotherapy regimens. Males with bladder-origin urothelial cancer made up about 85% of the 29 patients. Analyses used blood from 3 weeks (second dose) and 6 weeks after treatment start.

The germline V gene has CDR1 SEHNR and CDR2 FQNEAQ (reference sequence). This CDR3 comprises 16 residues. The trim removed 3 bases at V and 6 bases at J, leaving 11 bases unmatched. Libraries were prepared by immunoSEQ multiplex PCR; TCRdb keeps only in-frame clonotypes and omits some of them. The data contain about 72,000 clones, less than 90% of them singletons. The TCR was taken from a man aged 65-85 years with urothelial cancer. The sequencing here drew on PBMCs, taken around atezolizumab (anti-PD-L1) treatment. The chain recombines TRBV7-9 with TRBJ2-1; the match to TRBD2 covers 7 bases. In nucleotides, the CDR3 is TGTGCCAGCAGCTTGGAAGCGGGCGGGAGAGGCAATGAGCAGTTCTTC. Its translation: CASSLEAGGRGNEQFF. Full variable domain (outside the CDR3, taken from reference TRBV7-9 and TRBJ2-1): DTGVSQNPRHKITKRGQNVTFRCDPISEHNRLYWYRQTLGQGPEFLTYFQNEAQLEKSRLLSDRFSAERPKGSFSTLEIQRTEQGDSAMYLCASSLEAGGRGNEQFFGPGTRLTVL.